This T cell receptor (beta chain) was recorded in a study of T cell repertoires in cytomegalovirus infection. Whole-study context: Indicated by public TCR beta signatures were CMV infection and matching HLA type.

Findings and limits, study-wide: Carriage of CMV together with the relevant HLA was identifiable through cumulative public TCR beta family frequency. In two of eight donors, the top clonotype was HLA-C-restricted CMV-specific.

One entry per CDR3 protein, called by TCRdb with MiXCR from the reads. The sample shows 600,000 to 800,000 distinct CDR3 sequences, around 24% of them seen only once. This clonotype has a handful of counts. Its antigen is still unknown. This CDR3 spans 12 amino acids. The V and J ends lost 6 bases and 3 bases respectively, with 8 bases between them. Per the germline V gene, CDR1 is SEHNR and CDR2 is FQNEAQ (reference sequence). Sequencing used CD8+ T cells from PBMCs. This chain uses TRBV7-9 with TRBJ1-1; tentatively, D is TRBD1 (5 bases). The sequence was collected from a human donor in good health (CMV status not recorded). Some clones in this sample may be carry-over from other donors' samples. CDR3 nucleotides: TGTGCCAGCAGTAACAGGTACACTGAAGCTTTCTTT. Translated, it gives CASSNRYTEAFF.